The 22 T cell receptor beta chains reported below all come from one sample, sequenced in a study of shared T cell receptors in the human thymus. Clones were sequenced by immunoSEQ multiplex PCR, and TCRdb holds only the in-frame ones, with some missing. The sample includes some 760,000 clones, 80% to 90% of them seen just once. These same data were also listed under a study on human thymus T cells.

The sample comprised thymocytes. These receptors all stem from a girl under two years old with a congenital heart defect.

V usage is TRBV5-1 and J usage is TRBJ1-1, with TRBD1 matching 8 bases. This CDR3 is built from 12 residues. The germline CDR1 and CDR2 sequences are SGHRS and YFSETQ. V was pared by 7 bases and J by 1 base, with 0 bases of the junction left unmatched. The CDR3 loop is CASGQGNTEAFF. In DNA form, the CDR3 reads TGCGCCAGCGGACAGGGGAACACTGAAGCTTTCTTT.

V usage is TRBV2 and J usage is TRBJ1-1, with D tentatively TRBD1 (5 bases). Germline assignment: CDR1 SNHLY and CDR2 FYNNEI. This CDR3 has 14 residues. V lost 3 bases to trimming and J lost 2 bases, with 10 bases between them. CDR3 amino acids: CASSEGQRNTEAFF. CDR3 nucleotides: TGTGCCAGCAGTGAGGGGCAGAGAAACACTGAAGCTTTCTTT.

Written as DNA, the CDR3 is TGTGCCAGCAGTTACTCCGGACAGGTCTCCTACGAGCAGTACTTC. Encoded protein: CASSYSGQVSYEQYF. The rearrangement links TRBV6-6 to TRBJ2-7; 7 nucleotides match TRBD1. V gave up 0 bases and J gave up 0 bases; unmatched junction bases: 2. CDR1 and CDR2 from the germline V gene are MNHNY and SVGAGI (reference sequence). The CDR3 has 15 amino acids.

There are a few counts of this clone. This chain connects TRBV5-5 to TRBJ2-6; 12 nucleotides agree with TRBD1. V shed 2 bases and J 3 bases; nucleotides not matched to a gene: 9. The germline V gene has CDR1 SGHKS and CDR2 YYEKEE (reference sequence). CDR3 length equals 19 residues. CDR3 loop: CASSFGPGQGAFGANVLTF. The CDR3 DNA follows: TGTGCCAGCAGCTTTGGGCCGGGACAGGGGGCATTTGGGGCCAACGTCCTGACTTTC. Full variable domain (remainder filled in from reference TRBV5-5 and TRBJ2-6): DAGVTQSPTHLIKTRGQQVTLRCSPISGHKSVSWYQQVLGQGPQFIFQYYEKEERGRGNFPDRFSARQFPNYSSELNVNALLLGDSALYLCASSFGPGQGAFGANVLTFGAGSRLTVL.

The CDR3 DNA reads as TGTGCCAGCAGTTACTATAGGGAGGAGGACACTGAAGCTTTCTTT. This gives the protein CASSYYREEDTEAFF. The chain employs TRBV6-5 and TRBJ1-1; no definite D call. Per germline, CDR1 MNHEY and CDR2 SVGAGI. This CDR3 spans 15 amino acids. The V gene lost 1 base and the J gene lost 3 bases, with 12 bases spanning the gap.

V and J are TRBV4-1 and TRBJ1-2; weak D call: TRBD1 (6 bases). Trimming removed 2 bases from V and 0 bases from J, with 19 bases in between. CDR3 length equals 18 residues. Per the germline V gene, CDR1 is MGHRA and CDR2 is YSYEKL. The DNA for the CDR3 is TGCGCCAGCAGCCAACGTACAATACAGGGCCTAGCTAACTATGGCTACACCTTC. This encodes CASSQRTIQGLANYGYTF.

V gene TRBV5-5 combines with J gene TRBJ1-1; D call uncertain. With 1 base removed from V and 1 base from J, the gap between germline ends came to 11 bases. CDR1 and CDR2 (germline): SGHKS, YYEKEE (reference sequence). This CDR3 spans 15 amino acids. CDR3 protein: CASSLLGGSNTEAFF. Written as DNA, the CDR3 is TGTGCCAGCAGCTTGCTCGGAGGGTCGAACACTGAAGCTTTCTTT.

The CDR3 is CASSLLGRQAPANYGYTF. The DNA for the CDR3 is TGTGCCAGCAGCTTATTGGGCAGACAGGCCCCAGCTAACTATGGCTACACCTTC. The chain combines TRBV7-2 with TRBJ1-2, with a weak D call TRBD1 (6 bases). Trimming cost V 2 bases and J 0 bases, with 19 bases left between them. The CDR3 sequence is 18 residues long. From germline, CDR1 is SGHTA and CDR2 FQGNSA.

V and J are TRBV5-4 and TRBJ2-5; 9 positions agree with TRBD2. V was clipped by 4 bases and J by 2 bases; unmatched bases: 9. CDR1 SGHNT and CDR2 YYREEE come from the germline V gene (reference sequence). The CDR3 consists of 16 residues. In nucleotides, the CDR3 is TGTGCCAGCAGCCCTAGCGGGGCGGGGCGGCAAGAGACCCAGTACTTC. It yields the protein CASSPSGAGRQETQYF.

This chain uses TRBV5-1 with TRBJ2-5, with 8 bases that match TRBD1. With the DNA end fitting TRBJ2-7 better, the J assignment may be wrong. The germline V gene encodes CDR1 SGHRS and CDR2 YFSETQ. CDR3 size: 14 residues. The CDR3: CASSSGQGAYEQYF. The CDR3 nucleotides read TGCGCCAGCAGCTCCGGACAGGGTGCGTACGAGCAGTACTTC.

The chain is built from TRBV6-6 and TRBJ2-2; the D gene is possibly TRBD2 (6 bases). V lost 6 bases, J lost 5 bases, and 19 bases lay in between. This CDR3 region has 16 residues. Germline V gene lookup returns CDR1 MNHNY and CDR2 SVGAGI (reference sequence). CDR3 sequence (DNA): TGTGCCAGCAGCCCGGCGGGGCCCGGGTGGACCGGGGAGCTGTTTTTT. It codes for CASSPAGPGWTGELFF.

The chain employs TRBV6-1 and TRBJ2-7; 10 bases are shared with TRBD2. V was pared by 0 bases and J by 3 bases, with 2 bases of the junction left unmatched. CDR3 length equals 15 residues. The germline CDR1 and CDR2 sequences are MNHNS and SASEGT. The CDR3 bases are TGTGCCAGCAGTGAAGCGCCTAGCGGGGGCTACGAGCAGTACTTC. It is translated as CASSEAPSGGYEQYF.

J is TRBJ2-5 and V is TRBV7-2; D gene ambiguous. The germline gives CDR1 SGHTA, CDR2 FQGNSA. The CDR3 is 14 residues long. The V end was cut by 5 bases, the J end by 5 bases, with 15 bases between. CDR3 DNA: TGTGCCAGCAGCCCAAAGGCACGGAGTGAGACCCAGTACTTC. It is translated as CASSPKARSETQYF.

V and J are TRBV6-6 and TRBJ2-7, with D uncertain. This CDR3 comprises 14 residues. Trimming removed 1 base at V and 1 base at J, with 8 bases between. Germline CDR1 and CDR2: MNHNY and SVGAGI (reference sequence). In DNA form, the CDR3 reads TGTGCCAGCAGTTACTATGGCAGGTCCTACGAGCAGTACTTC. Residues: CASSYYGRSYEQYF.

The V gene is TRBV23-1, the J gene TRBJ1-6; the match to TRBD1 covers 7 bases. TRBV23-1 is assigned to the ORF class and has an uncertain function. CDR3 length: 17 amino acids. Trimming cost V 1 base and J 4 bases; bases outside gene matches: 7. For the CDR3, the DNA is TGCGCCAGCAGTCAATTATCCGGGGACAGTTATAATTCACCCCTCCACTTT. Translation: CASSQLSGDSYNSPLHF.

CDR3 coding DNA: TGTGCCAGCAGTCCACAGGGGAAGATATCTTCACCCCTCCACTTT. It is translated as CASSPQGKISSPLHF. The chain links TRBV27 to TRBJ1-6; 7 nucleotides agree with TRBD1. CDR1 is MNHEY and CDR2 is SMNVEV in the germline V gene (reference sequence). The CDR3 extends over 15 amino acids. V was clipped by 5 bases and J by 9 bases; unmatched bases: 10.

The chain combines TRBV2 with TRBJ2-5; 7 bases agree with TRBD2. The CDR3 loop spans 15 amino acids. Looked up from germline, CDR1 is SNHLY and CDR2 is FYNNEI. The junction had 9 bases not matched to a gene; V was cut back by 6 bases and J by 2 bases. As DNA, the CDR3 is TGTGCCAGCAGAGCTACCTTCGGGGGGCAAGAGACCCAGTACTTC. Its protein product is CASRATFGGQETQYF.

This clone appeared a single time. The chain employs TRBV13 and TRBJ1-2, with D hard to call. Germline loops: CDR1 PRHDT, CDR2 FYEKMQ (reference sequence). Trimming removed 4 bases at V and 4 bases at J, with 13 bases between. The CDR3 consists of 14 residues. CDR3 in DNA: TGTGCCAGCAGCTCGGGAGGGCCATCCTATGGCTACACCTTC. Translation: CASSSGGPSYGYTF. The variable domain in full, with the rest retrieved from reference TRBV13 and TRBJ1-2, is AAGVIQSPRHLIKEKRETATLKCYPIPRHDTVYWYQQGPGQDPQFLISFYEKMQSDKGSIPDRFSAQQFSDYHSELNMSSLELGDSALYFCASSSGGPSYGYTFGSGTRLTVV.

The chain employs TRBV6-5 and TRBJ2-7, with 9 bases identical to TRBD2. CDR3 length: 15 amino acids. V trimming: 4 bases; J trimming: 3 bases; junction bases outside the gene matches: 7. Germline V gene lookup returns CDR1 MNHEY and CDR2 SVGAGI. The CDR3 here is CASSSPTSGHYEQYF. DNA for the CDR3: TGTGCCAGCAGTTCCCCGACTAGCGGCCACTACGAGCAGTACTTC.

This chain links TRBV5-8 with TRBJ2-1; 7 bases fit TRBD2. Germline CDR1 reads SGHTS; CDR2 reads YDEGEE. The CDR3 is 16 amino acids. V shed 4 bases, J shed 10 bases, and the junction held 17 bases outside the gene matches. CDR3 in DNA: TGTGCCAGCAGCCCCCAGGGTCGGGGACTACTAAAGGAGCAGTTCTTC. Its protein is CASSPQGRGLLKEQFF. Variable domain in full (rest from reference TRBV5-8 and TRBJ2-1): EAGVTQSPTHLIKTRGQQATLRCSPISGHTSVYWYQQALGLGLQFLLWYDEGEERNRGNFPPRFSGRQFPNYSSELNVNALELEDSALYLCASSPQGRGLLKEQFFGPGTRLTVL.

The genes are TRBV5-6 and TRBJ1-2; D uncertain. The CDR3 is 17 residues long. Deletions cut 4 bases from V and 5 bases from J, with 24 bases between. Germline lookup yields CDR1 SGHDT and CDR2 YYEEEE. CDR3 nucleotide sequence: TGTGCCAGCAGCAAAGAAGAGAAGGCCGGACTGACGTATGGCTACACCTTC. Protein sequence: CASSKEEKAGLTYGYTF.

This sequence joins TRBV2 and TRBJ2-2; 12 bases are a match to TRBD2. This CDR3 comprises 17 residues. In germline, CDR1 is SNHLY, CDR2 FYNNEI. Trimming removed 5 bases from V and 5 bases from J; junction bases left unmatched: 9. The CDR3 here is CASSPFGLAGGTGELFF. The CDR3 DNA sequence: TGTGCCAGCAGTCCCTTCGGGCTAGCGGGGGGGACCGGGGAGCTGTTTTTT.